This T cell receptor (beta chain) was obtained from a study of blood T cell repertoires in COVID-19 (dated by TCRdb to the early 2020s). In the study overall: Samples covering the acute and convalescent phases of COVID-19 were provided by collaborators in the United States, Italy and Spain. The material from the prospective study consisted of cDNA or gDNA derived from T cells, B-cell-depleted T cells, or PBMCs. Deeply sampled blood TCRbeta repertoires from subjects exposed to, actively infected with, or recovered from COVID-19 were included in the dataset. The repertoires were made available in a free public database intended to serve as a resource for research on the immune response to SARS-CoV-2. The samples were drawn from the first 160 participants of the ongoing ImmuneRACE study and from 950 to 1,500 subjects provided by 6 global collaborators. The sample metadata nearly always contained a de-identified subject ID, COVID-19 status, age in years and sex. Where available, HLA class I and class II types were obtained from metadata supplied by the sample provider rather than from assay-based typing. What the authors observed across the whole study: The quantity of clinical and demographic metadata differed by source and by participant and was supplied without curation.

In the case of this clone: Its antigen has not been determined. No per-base quality is available; no much larger clone lies one base away.

TCRbeta CDR3 regions were amplified from genomic DNA by means of the immunoSEQ Assay, a bias-controlled multiplex PCR. On the study's bioinformatics: The number of nucleated cells in each sample was estimated by amplification of reference gene primers within the assay. Sequence reads were collapsed and filtered to measure the absolute abundance of every unique TCRbeta CDR3 rearrangement. For each sample, productive Simpson clonality was calculated as the square root of Simpson's diversity index across productive rearrangements. The clones in this table, taken by TCRdb from immuneACCESS, are in-frame only. Not every clone is retained; where verified, under half of the shortfall comes from an unresolved V gene, and the cause of the rest is unknown. The DNA was the basis for D and trimming; V, J and clone size are from that table. This sample has 25,000 to 30,000 clones in its table, and 80% to 90% of those were observed once. The ten top clones hold about a sixth of the sample.

The collaborating institutions used their own protocols to collect whole blood in K2EDTA tubes. For TCRbeta analysis, collaborators shipped samples as frozen whole blood, isolated PBMCs, or DNA extracted from either of those sample types. From the germline V gene, CDR1 is SGHRS and CDR2 is YFSETQ. The V and J ends are trimmed by 3 bases and 1 base, leaving 10 bases between them. The CDR3 runs 15 amino acids, cysteine and phenylalanine included. The kept DNA is CDR3 alone, 45 bases in frame from the first base. The receptor chain draws on TRBV5-1 and TRBJ2-2; no confident D gene assignment can be made. This TCR derives from a man between 65 and 85 years old with acute or convalescent COVID-19. Sequencing was done on a sample of peripheral blood. The nucleotides read TGCGCCAGCAGCTCATCAACCGGGAACACCGGGGAGCTGTTTTTT. It specifies CASSSSTGNTGELFF.